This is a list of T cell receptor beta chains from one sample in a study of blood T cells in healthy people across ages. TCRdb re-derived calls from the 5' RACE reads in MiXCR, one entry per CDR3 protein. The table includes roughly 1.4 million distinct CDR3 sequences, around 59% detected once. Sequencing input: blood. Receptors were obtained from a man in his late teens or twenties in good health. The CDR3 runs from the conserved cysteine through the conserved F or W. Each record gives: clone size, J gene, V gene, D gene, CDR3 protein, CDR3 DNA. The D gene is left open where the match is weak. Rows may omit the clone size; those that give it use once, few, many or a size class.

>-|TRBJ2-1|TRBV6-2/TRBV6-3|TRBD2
CASSSTSGRVSYNEQFF
TGTGCCAGCAGCTCGACTAGCGGGAGGGTGTCCTACAATGAGCAGTTCTTC
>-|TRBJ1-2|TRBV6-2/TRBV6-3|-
CASRPDWVYGYTF
TGTGCCAGCAGACCCGACTGGGTCTATGGCTACACCTTC
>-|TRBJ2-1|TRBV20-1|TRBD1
CSASGTGLKEQFF
TGCAGTGCCTCCGGGACAGGACTGAAGGAGCAGTTCTTC
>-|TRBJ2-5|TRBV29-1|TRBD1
CSVAGQAQETQYF
TGCAGCGTGGCAGGACAGGCTCAAGAGACCCAGTACTTC
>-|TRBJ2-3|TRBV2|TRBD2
CASSNQGLVGDTQYF
TGTGCCAGCAGTAATCAGGGACTAGTTGGAGATACGCAGTATTTT
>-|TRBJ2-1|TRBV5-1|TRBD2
CASSLASGSSHNEQFF
TGCGCCAGCAGCTTGGCTAGCGGTTCATCCCACAATGAGCAGTTCTTC
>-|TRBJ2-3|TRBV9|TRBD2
CASSVLLAGDTDTQYF
TGTGCCAGCAGCGTTTTGCTAGCGGGAGACACAGATACGCAGTATTTT
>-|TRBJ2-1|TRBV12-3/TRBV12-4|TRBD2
CASSPFWASGSSEQFF
TGTGCCAGCAGCCCATTTTGGGCTAGCGGGAGTAGTGAGCAGTTCTTC
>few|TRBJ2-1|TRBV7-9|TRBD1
CASSLLRDRSYNEQFF
TGTGCCAGCAGCCTACTCCGGGACAGGAGTTACAATGAGCAGTTCTTC
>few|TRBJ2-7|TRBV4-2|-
CASSQESSSDEQYF
TGTGCCAGCAGCCAAGAATCATCGTCGGACGAGCAGTACTTC
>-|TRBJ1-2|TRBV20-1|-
CSASPQGQAYGYTF
TGCAGTGCTAGTCCCCAGGGTCAAGCCTATGGCTACACCTTC
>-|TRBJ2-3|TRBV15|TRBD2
CATSGLAGVRGTTDTQYF
TGTGCCACCAGCGGGCTAGCGGGAGTAAGAGGGACCACAGATACGCAGTATTTT
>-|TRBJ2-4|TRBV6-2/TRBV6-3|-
CASTKDAFNIQYF
TGTGCCAGCACTAAGGACGCGTTTAACATTCAGTACTTC
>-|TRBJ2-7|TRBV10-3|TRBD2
CAISEGLAGAPFSYEQYF
TGTGCCATCAGTGAGGGACTAGCGGGGGCCCCCTTCTCCTACGAGCAGTACTTC
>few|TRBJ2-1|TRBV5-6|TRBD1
CASSSDRYLNEQFF
TGTGCCAGCAGCTCGGACAGGTACCTCAATGAGCAGTTCTTC
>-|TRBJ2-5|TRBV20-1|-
CSAREGEQLQETQYF
TGCAGTGCTAGAGAAGGAGAGCAGCTCCAAGAGACCCAGTACTTC
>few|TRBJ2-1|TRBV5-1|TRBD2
CASSAGGGEQFF
TGCGCCAGCAGCGCCGGGGGGGGTGAGCAGTTCTTC
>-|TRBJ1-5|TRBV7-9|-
CASSLVGGEGDGNQPQHF
TGTGCCAGCAGCTTAGTTGGAGGGGAGGGGGATGGCAATCAGCCCCAGCATTTT
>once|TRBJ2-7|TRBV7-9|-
CASSPGRVSGSYEQYF
TGTGCCAGCAGCCCGGGGCGGGTTTCCGGCTCCTACGAGCAGTACTTC
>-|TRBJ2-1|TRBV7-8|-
CASSLVGRLRDNEQFF
TGTGCCAGCAGCTTAGTCGGTCGACTTAGGGACAATGAGCAGTTCTTC
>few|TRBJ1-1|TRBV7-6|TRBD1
CASSLVDRADTEAFF
TGTGCCAGCAGCTTAGTAGACAGGGCGGACACTGAAGCTTTCTTT
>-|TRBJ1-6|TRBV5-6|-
CASSLDSGYLRPLHF
TGTGCCAGCAGCTTGGATTCAGGCTACCTAAGACCCCTCCACTTT
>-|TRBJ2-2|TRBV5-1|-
CASSLDFSRGELFF
TGCGCCAGCAGCTTGGATTTCTCCCGCGGGGAGCTGTTTTTT
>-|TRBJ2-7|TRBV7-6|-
CASSFGAGPSEQYF
TGTGCCAGCAGCTTCGGCGCGGGGCCCTCCGAGCAGTACTTC
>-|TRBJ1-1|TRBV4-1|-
CASSQDRLSGKSEAFF
TGCGCCAGCAGCCAAGATAGGTTATCGGGTAAGTCCGAAGCTTTCTTT
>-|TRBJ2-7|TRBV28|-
CASSRLDRGEQYF
TGTGCCAGCTCGAGGCTAGATCGTGGCGAGCAGTACTTC
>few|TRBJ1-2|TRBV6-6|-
CASSYSINNYGYTF
TGTGCCAGCAGTTACTCGATCAATAACTATGGCTACACCTTC
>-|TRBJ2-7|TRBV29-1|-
CSAARPYEQYF
TGCAGCGCCGCTCGCCCCTACGAGCAGTACTTC
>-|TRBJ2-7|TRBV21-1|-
CASNPSGTWGYEQYF
TGTGCCAGCAACCCCTCCGGGACCTGGGGCTACGAGCAGTACTTC
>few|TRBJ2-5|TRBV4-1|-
CASTPKGHYQETQYF
TGCGCCAGCACCCCAAAGGGACATTACCAAGAGACCCAGTACTTC
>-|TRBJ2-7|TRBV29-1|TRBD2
CSVAHHRLAGDKYEQYF
TGCAGCGTCGCCCACCACCGACTAGCGGGGGATAAATACGAGCAGTACTTC
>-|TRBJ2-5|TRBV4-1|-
CASSQESRAGETQYF
TGCGCCAGCAGCCAAGAATCGAGGGCGGGAGAGACCCAGTACTTC
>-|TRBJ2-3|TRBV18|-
CASSPRPTGATDTQYF
TGTGCCAGCTCACCACGGCCAACGGGGGCCACAGATACGCAGTATTTT
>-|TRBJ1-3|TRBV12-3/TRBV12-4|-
CASSFGFSGNTIYF
TGTGCCAGCAGTTTCGGTTTCTCTGGAAACACCATATATTTT
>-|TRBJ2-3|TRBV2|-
CASSERGDSTDTQYF
TGTGCCAGCAGTGAAAGGGGGGACTCCACAGATACGCAGTATTTT
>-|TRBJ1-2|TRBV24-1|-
CATSDLNGRPNYGYTF
TGTGCCACCAGTGACCTAAATGGACGGCCTAACTATGGCTACACCTTC
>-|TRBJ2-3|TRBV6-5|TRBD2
CAALGSGSSDTQYF
TGTGCCGCCCTTGGGAGCGGGAGTTCAGATACGCAGTATTTT
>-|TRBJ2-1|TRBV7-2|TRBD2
CASCYSGYSYNEQFF
TGTGCCAGCTGTTATAGCGGGTACTCCTACAATGAGCAGTTCTTC
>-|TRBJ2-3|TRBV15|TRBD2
CATSRLTGLATDTQYF
TGTGCCACCAGCAGACTAACGGGACTAGCCACAGATACGCAGTATTTT
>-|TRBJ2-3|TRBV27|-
CASSSLGVPDTQYF
TGTGCCAGCAGCTCGTTAGGGGTTCCAGATACGCAGTATTTT
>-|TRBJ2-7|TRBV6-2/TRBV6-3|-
CASSPVPSYHYEQYF
TGTGCCAGCAGCCCTGTCCCTTCATATCACTACGAGCAGTACTTC
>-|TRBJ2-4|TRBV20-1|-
CSARVRDKNIQYF
TGCAGTGCTAGGGTCAGGGACAAAAACATTCAGTACTTC
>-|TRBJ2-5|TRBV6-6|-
CASTEGPYQETQYF
TGTGCCAGCACCGAGGGACCGTACCAAGAGACCCAGTACTTC
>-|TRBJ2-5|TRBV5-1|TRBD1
CASSLMGTGGSQETQYF
TGCGCCAGCAGCTTGATGGGGACAGGAGGATCCCAAGAGACCCAGTACTTC
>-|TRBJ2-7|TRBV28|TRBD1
CASSFLRGQGSEQYF
TGTGCCAGCAGTTTCCTTCGGGGACAGGGGAGCGAGCAGTACTTC
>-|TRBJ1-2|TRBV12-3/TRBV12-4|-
CASTNPGALSYGYTF
TGTGCCAGCACTAATCCGGGTGCCTTGAGCTATGGCTACACCTTC